This T cell receptor beta chain was recovered during a study of Tregs in tolerant kidney transplant recipients. Study results and caveats: No direct test of biological reproducibility was done here. Tolerant patients' donor-specific Tregs expanded beyond overall Tregs, suggesting antigen-driven growth.

Germline assignment: CDR1 SQVTM and CDR2 ANQGSEA. The CDR3 runs 12 residues. The germline V and J ends were trimmed by 5 bases and 1 base, with 8 bases remaining between them. Recipients received nonmyeloablative bone marrow transplants from related graft donors, with transient mixed chimerism. This clone was detected only once. Its antigen is undetermined. The assay was immunoSEQ multiplex PCR, and TCRdb's table has in-frame clones only and misses some. The sample yields tens of thousands of clones, 90% to 95% seen once. The receptor's source is a human patient who received a combined kidney and bone marrow transplant. Some T cells may originate from the graft donor. This sequence joins TRBV29-1 and TRBJ1-1, with D tentatively TRBD1 (5 bases). Material: CD4+ T cells from blood (PBMCs), obtained 12 months after the transplant. The CDR3: CSVPDKNTEAFF. CDR3 bases: TGCAGCGTTCCGGACAAGAACACTGAAGCTTTCTTT. The whole variable domain, remainder taken from reference TRBV29-1 and TRBJ1-1, is SAVISQKPSRDICQRGTSLTIQCQVDSQVTMMFWYRQQPGQSLTLIATANQGSEATYESGFVIDKFPISRPNLTFSTLTVSNMSPEDSSIYLCSVPDKNTEAFFGQGTRLTVV.